Following are 13 T cell receptor beta chains from one sample sequenced in a study of T cell responses to AZD1222 COVID-19 vaccine. TCRdb's table, derived via immunoSEQ multiplex PCR, lists solely in-frame clones and lacks some. The data show around 94,000 clones, with around nine tenths seen just once and about 19% held by the top ten. The sequenced sample was peripheral blood, obtained on day 0 of AZD1222 vaccination. The receptors derive from an adult in good health.

The rearrangement joins TRBV19 to TRBJ2-5, with a possible D match to TRBD2 (6 bases). The CDR3 sequence is 14 residues long. CDR1 is LNHDA, CDR2 SQIVND, per germline (reference sequence). V gave up 3 bases and J gave up 5 bases, with 13 bases separating them. This CDR3 reads CASSIVDREETQYF. Written as DNA, the CDR3 is TGTGCCAGTAGTATCGTAGACCGGGAGGAGACCCAGTACTTC.

This clone was recorded once. The chain uses TRBV20-1 and TRBJ1-4; D ambiguous. V was cut by 3 bases and J by 3 bases, with 5 bases left in between. Germline CDR1 and CDR2: DFQATT and SNEGSKA (reference sequence). This CDR3 contains 12 residues. Here the CDR3 DNA reads TGCAGTGCTAGTCAGGCTAATGAAAAACTGTTTTTT. Translation gives CSASQANEKLFF.

This chain's CDR3 is CASSLGGKEPQHF. The CDR3 region has the DNA TGTGCCAGCAGTTTAGGGGGCAAGGAGCCCCAGCATTTT. The chain employs TRBV12-3 or TRBV12-4 and TRBJ1-5; a weak D match, TRBD1 (5 bases). Trimming shortened V by 1 base and J by 8 bases, and 9 bases separated the two germline ends. The CDR3 length is 13 residues.

The chain carries TRBV7-9 and TRBJ2-1; the match to TRBD2 covers 12 bases. There are 18 residues in the CDR3. V was pared by 6 bases and J by 0 bases, with 9 bases of the junction left unmatched. The germline gives CDR1 SEHNR, CDR2 FQNEAQ (reference sequence). CDR3 coding DNA: TGTGCCAGCAGAACTCTAGCGGGAGGGTCGAGCTCCTACAATGAGCAGTTCTTC. It encodes CASRTLAGGSSSYNEQFF.

The chain is built from TRBV28 and TRBJ1-1, with TRBD1 identical over 11 bases. Germline V lookup: CDR1 MDHEN, CDR2 SYDVKM. CDR3 size: 16 residues. V dropped 3 bases and J dropped 4; count of bases not matched to a gene: 7. The CDR3 is CASSLDRGRGGTEAFF. CDR3 nucleotides: TGTGCCAGCAGTTTGGACAGGGGGCGAGGGGGCACTGAAGCTTTCTTT.

DNA for the CDR3: TGTGCCACCAGCTACCAGGGGGCCAAAGAGACCCAGTACTTC. Translation: CATSYQGAKETQYF. The rearrangement links TRBV15 to TRBJ2-5; TRBD1 matches at 8 bases. Trimming took 5 bases from V and 3 from J; bases not matched to a gene: 5. The CDR3 runs 14 residues. Germline V gene sequence: CDR1 LNHNV, CDR2 YYDKDF (reference sequence).

The chain has TRBV6-5 and TRBJ2-7; TRBD1 is a possible D gene (6 bases). V was cut by 4 bases and J by 3 bases, with 16 bases left in between. Germline lookup yields CDR1 MNHEY and CDR2 SVGAGI. CDR3 length: 15 amino acids. The CDR3 DNA is TGTGCCAGCAGTTCACAGGGCATCTTAAACTACGAGCAGTACTTC. Amino acid sequence: CASSSQGILNYEQYF.

V gene TRBV6-1 combines with J gene TRBJ2-1; TRBD1 aligns across 7 bases. The CDR3 is 16 amino acids. The J segment lost 0 bases and the V segment lost 4 bases, leaving 6 bases of the junction unmatched. CDR1 and CDR2 (germline): MNHNS, SASEGT. The CDR3 reads CASSAQGQSSYNEQFF. CDR3 DNA: TGTGCCAGCAGTGCCCAGGGACAGAGCTCCTACAATGAGCAGTTCTTC.

V is TRBV6-5 and J is TRBJ2-3, with 8 positions matching TRBD1. V gave up 6 bases and J gave up 6 bases; unmatched junction bases: 5. The CDR3 has 13 amino acids. The V gene's germline CDR1 is MNHEY and CDR2 SVGAGI. The CDR3 DNA reads TGTGCCAGCAGCAGGGGGCGCGAGGATACGCAGTATTTT. Amino acids: CASSRGREDTQYF.

The chain recombines TRBV4-2 with TRBJ2-5; 11 nucleotides line up with TRBD1. Germline CDR1 LGHNA, CDR2 YNFKEQ. The CDR3 covers 15 residues. J was trimmed by 5 bases and V by 4 bases; bases with no gene match: 6. In nucleotides, the CDR3 is TGTGCCAGCAGCCCCGGACAGGGGGCGTGGGAGACCCAGTACTTC. As protein: CASSPGQGAWETQYF.

V and J are TRBV7-2 and TRBJ1-5; D gene unclear. Germline CDR1 SGHTA, CDR2 FQGNSA. Trimming stripped 2 bases from V and 2 bases from J, with 13 bases between. The CDR3 has 16 residues. The CDR3 sequence: CASSLREPRGNQPQHF. The CDR3 DNA reads as TGTGCCAGCAGCTTAAGGGAGCCTAGGGGCAATCAGCCCCAGCATTTT. The full variable domain, completed using reference TRBV7-2 and TRBJ1-5, is GAGVSQSPSNKVTEKGKDVELRCDPISGHTALYWYRQSLGQGLEFLIYFQGNSAPDKSGLPSDRFSAERTGGSVSTLTIQRTQQEDSAVYLCASSLREPRGNQPQHFGDGTRLSIL.

This chain joins TRBV27 and TRBJ1-6; 8 nucleotides line up with TRBD1. From germline, CDR1 is MNHEY and CDR2 SMNVEV (reference sequence). This CDR3 is built from 15 residues. V gave up 5 bases and J gave up 9 bases; unmatched junction bases: 9. This CDR3 is CASSIPDRGLSPLHF. The CDR3 DNA follows: TGTGCCAGCAGTATCCCTGACAGGGGTCTTTCACCCCTCCACTTT.

This chain links TRBV5-1 with TRBJ2-7; D perhaps matches TRBD2 (6 bases). Trimming pared 4 bases from V and 3 bases from J, leaving 14 bases between. The CDR3 loop spans 14 amino acids. Germline CDR1 and CDR2: SGHRS and YFSETQ. The DNA of the CDR3 is TGCGCCAGCAGCCCCCAGGACTACTACTACGAGCAGTACTTC. It codes for CASSPQDYYYEQYF.